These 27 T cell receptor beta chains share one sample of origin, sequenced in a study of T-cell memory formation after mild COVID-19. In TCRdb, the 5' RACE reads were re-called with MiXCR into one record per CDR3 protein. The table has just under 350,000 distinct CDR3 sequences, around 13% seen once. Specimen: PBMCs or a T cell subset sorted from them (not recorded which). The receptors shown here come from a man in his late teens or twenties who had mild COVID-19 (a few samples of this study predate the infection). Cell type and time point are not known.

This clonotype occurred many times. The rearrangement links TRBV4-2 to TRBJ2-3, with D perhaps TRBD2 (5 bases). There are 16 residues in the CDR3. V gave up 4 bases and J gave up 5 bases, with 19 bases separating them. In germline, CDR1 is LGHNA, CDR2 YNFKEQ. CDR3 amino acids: CASSPLNGKLEDTQYF. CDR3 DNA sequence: TGTGCCAGCAGCCCTCTTAACGGGAAACTGGAAGATACGCAGTATTTT.

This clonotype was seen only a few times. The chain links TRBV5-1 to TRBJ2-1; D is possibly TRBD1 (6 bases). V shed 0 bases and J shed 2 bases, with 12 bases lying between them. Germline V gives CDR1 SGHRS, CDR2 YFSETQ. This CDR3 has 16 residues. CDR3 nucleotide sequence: TGCGCCAGCAGCTTGGCCGGACAGATTGCCTACAATGAGCAGTTCTTC. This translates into CASSLAGQIAYNEQFF.

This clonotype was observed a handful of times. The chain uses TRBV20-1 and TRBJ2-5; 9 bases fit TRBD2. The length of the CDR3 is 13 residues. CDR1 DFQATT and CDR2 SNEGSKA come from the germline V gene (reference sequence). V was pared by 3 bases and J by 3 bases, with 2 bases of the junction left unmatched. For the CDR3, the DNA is TGCAGTGCTAGGCTAGCGGGGAAAGAGACCCAGTACTTC. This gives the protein CSARLAGKETQYF.

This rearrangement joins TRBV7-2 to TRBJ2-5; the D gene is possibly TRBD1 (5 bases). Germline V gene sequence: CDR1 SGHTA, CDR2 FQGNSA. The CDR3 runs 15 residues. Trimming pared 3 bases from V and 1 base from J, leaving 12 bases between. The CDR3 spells CASSFNGQGQETQYF. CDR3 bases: TGTGCCAGCAGCTTTAACGGCCAGGGCCAAGAGACCCAGTACTTC.

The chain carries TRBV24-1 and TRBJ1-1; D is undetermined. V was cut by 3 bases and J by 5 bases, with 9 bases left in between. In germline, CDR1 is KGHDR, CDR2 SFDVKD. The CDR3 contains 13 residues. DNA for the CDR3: TGTGCCACCAGTGATCCCAGTAGGACTGAAGCTTTCTTT. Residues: CATSDPSRTEAFF.

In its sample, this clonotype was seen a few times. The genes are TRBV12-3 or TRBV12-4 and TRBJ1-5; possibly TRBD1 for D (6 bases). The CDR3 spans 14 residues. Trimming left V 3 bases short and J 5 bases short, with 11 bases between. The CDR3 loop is CASSFLGADQPQHF. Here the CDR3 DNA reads TGTGCCAGCAGTTTTTTGGGGGCGGATCAGCCCCAGCATTTT.

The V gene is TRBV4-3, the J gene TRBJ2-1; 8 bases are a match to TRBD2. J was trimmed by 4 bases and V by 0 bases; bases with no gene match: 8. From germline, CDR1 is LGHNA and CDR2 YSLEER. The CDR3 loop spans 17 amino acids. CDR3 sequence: CASSQDHETSAYNEQFF. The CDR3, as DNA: TGCGCCAGCAGCCAAGATCATGAGACTAGCGCGTACAATGAGCAGTTCTTC.

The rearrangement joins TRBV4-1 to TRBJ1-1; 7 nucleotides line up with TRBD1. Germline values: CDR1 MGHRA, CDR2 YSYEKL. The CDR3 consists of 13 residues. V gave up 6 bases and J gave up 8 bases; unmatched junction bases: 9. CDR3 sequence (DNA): TGCGCCAGCAGACAACGACAGGGCATGGAAGCTTTCTTT. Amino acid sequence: CASRQRQGMEAFF.

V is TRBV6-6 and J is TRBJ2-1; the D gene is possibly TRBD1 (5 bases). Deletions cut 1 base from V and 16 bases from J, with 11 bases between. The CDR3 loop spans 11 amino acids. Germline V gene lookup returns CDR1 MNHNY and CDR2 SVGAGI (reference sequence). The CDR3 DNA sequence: TGTGCCAGCAGTTACTTCGCAGGGTACTTCTTC. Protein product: CASSYFAGYFF.

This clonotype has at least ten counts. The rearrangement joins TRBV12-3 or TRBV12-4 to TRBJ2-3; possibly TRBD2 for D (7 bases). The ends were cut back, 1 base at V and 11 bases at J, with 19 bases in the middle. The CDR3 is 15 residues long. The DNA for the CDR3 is TGTGCCAGCAGTTTAGGGGGGGGCGACCACCTCGGGCAGTATTTT. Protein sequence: CASSLGGGDHLGQYF.

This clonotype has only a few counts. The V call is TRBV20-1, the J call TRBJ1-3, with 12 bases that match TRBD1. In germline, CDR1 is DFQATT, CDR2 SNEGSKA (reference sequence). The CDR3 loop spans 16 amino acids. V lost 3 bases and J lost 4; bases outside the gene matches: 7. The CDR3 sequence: CSARGTGGAWGNTIYF. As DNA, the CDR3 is TGCAGTGCTAGGGGGACAGGGGGCGCGTGGGGAAACACCATATATTTT.

The CDR3 reads CSAQGRGEDTQYF. CDR3 coding DNA: TGCAGTGCTCAGGGGCGGGGGGAGGATACGCAGTATTTT. The chain recombines TRBV20-1 with TRBJ2-3; TRBD2 matches 8 bases. Germline V CDR1 and CDR2: DFQATT, SNEGSKA (reference sequence). This CDR3 spans 13 amino acids. Trimming removed 5 bases from V and 6 bases from J; junction bases left unmatched: 7.

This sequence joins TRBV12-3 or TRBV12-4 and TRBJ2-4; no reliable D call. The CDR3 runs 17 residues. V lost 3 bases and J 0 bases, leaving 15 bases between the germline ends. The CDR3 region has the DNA TGTGCCAGCAGTTTTCTTGGGCTGCTACTAGCCAAAAACATTCAGTACTTC. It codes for CASSFLGLLLAKNIQYF.

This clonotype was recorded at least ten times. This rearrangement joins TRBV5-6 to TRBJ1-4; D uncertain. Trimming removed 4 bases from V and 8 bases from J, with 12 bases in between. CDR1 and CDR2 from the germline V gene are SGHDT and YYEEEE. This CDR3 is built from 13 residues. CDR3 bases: TGTGCCAGCAGCGTGCGGATCGAAGAAAAACTGTTTTTT. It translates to CASSVRIEEKLFF.

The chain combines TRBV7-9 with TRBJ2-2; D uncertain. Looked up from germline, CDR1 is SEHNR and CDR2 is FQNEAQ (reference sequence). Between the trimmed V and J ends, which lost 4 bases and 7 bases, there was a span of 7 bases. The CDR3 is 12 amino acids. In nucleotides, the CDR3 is TGTGCCAGCAGCTCCGATGTCGGGGAGCTGTTTTTT. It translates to CASSSDVGELFF.

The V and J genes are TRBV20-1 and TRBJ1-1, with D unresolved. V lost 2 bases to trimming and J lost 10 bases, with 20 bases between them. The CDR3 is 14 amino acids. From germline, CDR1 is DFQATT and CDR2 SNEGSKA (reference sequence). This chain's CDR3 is CSARKSRPPGRAFF. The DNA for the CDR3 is TGCAGTGCTAGAAAGTCCAGGCCCCCAGGTAGAGCTTTCTTT.

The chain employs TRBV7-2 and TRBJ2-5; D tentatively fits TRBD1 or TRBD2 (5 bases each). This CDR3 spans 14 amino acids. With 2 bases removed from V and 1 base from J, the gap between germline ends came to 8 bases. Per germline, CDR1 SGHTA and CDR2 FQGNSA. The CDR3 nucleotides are TGTGCCAGCAGCTTAATGGGGGTCCAAGAGACCCAGTACTTC. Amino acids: CASSLMGVQETQYF.

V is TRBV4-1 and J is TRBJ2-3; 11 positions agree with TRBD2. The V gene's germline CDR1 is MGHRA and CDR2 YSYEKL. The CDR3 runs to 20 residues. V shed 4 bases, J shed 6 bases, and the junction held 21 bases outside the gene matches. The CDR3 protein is CASSPTYRGSGGAVTDTQYF. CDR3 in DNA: TGCGCCAGCAGCCCTACTTACCGGGGTAGCGGGGGGGCGGTCACTGATACGCAGTATTTT.

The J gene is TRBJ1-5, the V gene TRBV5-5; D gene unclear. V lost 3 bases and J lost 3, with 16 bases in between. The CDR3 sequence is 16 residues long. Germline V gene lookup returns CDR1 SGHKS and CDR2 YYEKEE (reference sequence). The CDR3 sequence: CASSSVPKRYNQPQHF. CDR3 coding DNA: TGTGCCAGCAGCTCTGTTCCGAAAAGATACAATCAGCCCCAGCATTTT.

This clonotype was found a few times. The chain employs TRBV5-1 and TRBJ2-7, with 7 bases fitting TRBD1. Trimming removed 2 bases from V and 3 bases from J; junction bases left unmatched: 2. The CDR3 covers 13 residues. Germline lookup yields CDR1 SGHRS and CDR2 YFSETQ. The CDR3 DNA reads TGCGCCAGCAGCTTCCGGGACAGCTACGAGCAGTACTTC. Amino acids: CASSFRDSYEQYF.

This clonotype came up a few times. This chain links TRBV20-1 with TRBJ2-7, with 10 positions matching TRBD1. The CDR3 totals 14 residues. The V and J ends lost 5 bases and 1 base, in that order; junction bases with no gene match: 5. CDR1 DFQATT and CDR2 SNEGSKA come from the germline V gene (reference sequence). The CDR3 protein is CSASGTGVSYEQYF. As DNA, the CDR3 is TGCAGTGCTTCCGGGACAGGGGTTTCCTACGAGCAGTACTTC.

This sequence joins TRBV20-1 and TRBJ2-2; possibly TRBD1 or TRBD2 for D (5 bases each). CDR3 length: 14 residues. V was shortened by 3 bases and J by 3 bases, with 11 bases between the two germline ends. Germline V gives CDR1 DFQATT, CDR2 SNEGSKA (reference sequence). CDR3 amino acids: CSASGADYTGELFF. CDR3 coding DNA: TGCAGTGCTAGCGGGGCAGACTACACCGGGGAGCTGTTTTTT.

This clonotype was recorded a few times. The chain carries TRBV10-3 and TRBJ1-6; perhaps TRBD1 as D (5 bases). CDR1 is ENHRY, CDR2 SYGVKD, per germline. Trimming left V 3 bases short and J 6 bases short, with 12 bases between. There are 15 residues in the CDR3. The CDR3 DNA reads TGTGCCATCAGTGACCTGGGGACTTCTAATTCACCCCTCCACTTT. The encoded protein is CAISDLGTSNSPLHF.

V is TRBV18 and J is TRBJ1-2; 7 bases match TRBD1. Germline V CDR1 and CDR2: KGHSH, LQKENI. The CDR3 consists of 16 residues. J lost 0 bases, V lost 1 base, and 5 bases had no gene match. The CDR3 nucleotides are TGTGCCAGCTCACCACAGGGGGCCACGGCTAACTATGGCTACACCTTC. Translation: CASSPQGATANYGYTF.

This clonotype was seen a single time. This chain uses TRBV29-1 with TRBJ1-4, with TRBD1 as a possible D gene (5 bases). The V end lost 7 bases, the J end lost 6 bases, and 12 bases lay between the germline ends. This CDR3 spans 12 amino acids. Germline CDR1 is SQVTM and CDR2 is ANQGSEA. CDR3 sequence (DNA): TGCAGCGCGGACACAGACGATGAAAAACTGTTTTTT. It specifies CSADTDDEKLFF. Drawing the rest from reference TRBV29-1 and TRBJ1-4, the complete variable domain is SAVISQKPSRDICQRGTSLTIQCQVDSQVTMMFWYRQQPGQSLTLIATANQGSEATYESGFVIDKFPISRPNLTFSTLTVSNMSPEDSSIYLCSADTDDEKLFFGSGTQLSVL.

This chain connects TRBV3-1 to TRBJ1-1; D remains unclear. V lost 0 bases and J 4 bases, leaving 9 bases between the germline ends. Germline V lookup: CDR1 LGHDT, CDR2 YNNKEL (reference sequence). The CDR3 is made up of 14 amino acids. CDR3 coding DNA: TGTGCCAGCAGCCAAGATAGGGCGACCACTGAAGCTTTCTTT. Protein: CASSQDRATTEAFF.

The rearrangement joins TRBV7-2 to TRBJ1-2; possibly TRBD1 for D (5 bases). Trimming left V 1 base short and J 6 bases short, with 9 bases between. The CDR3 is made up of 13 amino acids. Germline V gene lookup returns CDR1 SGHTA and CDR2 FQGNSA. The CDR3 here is CASSLVGGNGYTF. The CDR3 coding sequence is TGTGCCAGCAGCTTAGTTGGGGGGAATGGCTACACCTTC.